Many counts were recorded for the clone carrying this T cell receptor (beta chain). What it recognizes is unknown. Researchers took RNA transcripts and amplified TCR beta CDR3 regions from them. Scientists carried out first-round RT-PCR using HTBI primers and then a second-round multiplex PCR. TCRdb redid the calling of the multiplex PCR reads with MiXCR, one entry per CDR3 protein. The repertoire consists of about 370,000 distinct CDR3 sequences, with 17% occurring once and the leading ten covering 2.4%. The germline V gene encodes CDR1 SGHRS and CDR2 YFSETQ. The CDR3 length is 15 residues. Trimming removed 4 bases from V and 2 bases from J, with 15 bases in between. This sample is part of a study of Graves' ophthalmopathy and Graves' hyperthyroidism. Study-wide context: No treatment had been given when peripheral blood was collected at initial diagnosis.

Study-level results: Progression of ophthalmopathy was predicted by the model with more than 70% sensitivity and around 72% specificity. A majority of expanded thyroid clonotypes exceeding 0.001 frequency were likewise present in blood.

The genes are TRBV5-1 and TRBJ1-2; perhaps TRBD1 as D (6 bases). Sequenced material: peripheral blood. The sequence was collected from an adult woman with stable Graves' hyperthyroidism. CDR3 region: CASSQGTGGNYGYTF. DNA for the CDR3: TGCGCCAGCAGCCAGGGGACCGGAGGAAACTATGGCTACACCTTC.